The next 8 T cell receptor beta chains were all read from a single sample in a study of cytomegalovirus exposure and HLA in healthy donors. The primer mix had 60 Vbeta and 13 Jbeta primers. Generated by immunoSEQ multiplex PCR, the TCRdb table keeps only in-frame clones and is missing some. The table records fewer than 120,000 clones, about 80% of them present only once. The sequencing sample was made of PBMCs. The receptor set was obtained from an older woman in good health and CMV-seropositive.

J is TRBJ2-4 and V is TRBV19; D uncertain. The CDR3 extends over 14 amino acids. Germline CDR1 is LNHDA and CDR2 is SQIVND (reference sequence). V was pared by 6 bases and J by 9 bases, with 18 bases between. The CDR3 spells CASSQSGSLTIQYF. The CDR3 region has the DNA TGTGCCAGTAGCCAATCCGGGTCACTCACCATTCAGTACTTC.

This sequence joins TRBV5-1 and TRBJ2-5, with D uncertain. This CDR3 is built from 14 residues. Trimming removed 0 bases at V and 1 base at J, with 7 bases between. Germline CDR1 and CDR2: SGHRS and YFSETQ. In nucleotides, the CDR3 is TGCGCCAGCAGCTTGGGATACTCCCAAGAGACCCAGTACTTC. Translating gives CASSLGYSQETQYF.

This clone was observed a few times. The rearrangement uses TRBV5-6 and TRBJ1-1, with D perhaps matching TRBD1 (6 bases). The CDR3 loop spans 15 amino acids. V dropped 4 bases and J dropped 0 bases, with 13 bases sitting between them. Germline CDR1 reads SGHDT; CDR2 reads YYEEEE. The CDR3 region has the DNA TGTGCCAGCAGCCAGCCCGGACAGCTGAACACTGAAGCTTTCTTT. Translated, it gives CASSQPGQLNTEAFF.

This sequence joins TRBV5-1 and TRBJ1-4; D remains unclear. Trimming removed 0 bases at V and 6 bases at J, with 6 bases between. CDR3 length: 13 residues. CDR1 is SGHRS, CDR2 YFSETQ, per germline. The CDR3 region is CASSLGGYEKLFF. CDR3 bases: TGCGCCAGCAGCTTGGGCGGTTATGAAAAACTGTTTTTT.

The chain is built from TRBV2 and TRBJ1-2, with unresolved D. The V gene lost 4 bases and the J gene lost 2 bases, with 5 bases spanning the gap. Germline V gene sequence: CDR1 SNHLY, CDR2 FYNNEI. The CDR3 covers 12 residues. The CDR3, as DNA: TGTGCCAGCAGTGGAGAGAACTATGGCTACACCTTC. Its protein is CASSGENYGYTF.

The gene calls are TRBV10-2 and TRBJ2-7; D is unresolved. CDR3 length: 12 residues. V was cut by 6 bases and J by 0 bases, with 6 bases left in between. Germline V gene sequence: CDR1 WSHSY, CDR2 SAAADI. CDR3 protein: CASRLYSYEQYF. In nucleotides, the CDR3 is TGCGCCAGCAGACTCTACTCCTACGAGCAGTACTTC.

The gene calls are TRBV7-3 and TRBJ2-1, with 12 bases fitting TRBD2. CDR3 size: 15 residues. The ends lost 3 bases at V and 9 bases at J; junction bases unmatched: 6. Germline V gene lookup returns CDR1 SGHTA and CDR2 FQGTGA. The CDR3 loop reads CASSLTSGRRSEQFF. The DNA of the CDR3 is TGTGCCAGCAGCTTGACTAGCGGGAGACGCAGTGAGCAGTTCTTC.

This rearrangement joins TRBV9 to TRBJ1-2; a possible D gene is TRBD1 (5 bases). CDR1 and CDR2 (germline): SGDLS, YYNGEE. V lost 0 bases to trimming and J lost 0 bases, with 9 bases between them. This CDR3 has 15 residues. The CDR3 nucleotides are TGTGCCAGCAGCGTAGACGGCAGGGCTAACTATGGCTACACCTTC. Its translation: CASSVDGRANYGYTF.